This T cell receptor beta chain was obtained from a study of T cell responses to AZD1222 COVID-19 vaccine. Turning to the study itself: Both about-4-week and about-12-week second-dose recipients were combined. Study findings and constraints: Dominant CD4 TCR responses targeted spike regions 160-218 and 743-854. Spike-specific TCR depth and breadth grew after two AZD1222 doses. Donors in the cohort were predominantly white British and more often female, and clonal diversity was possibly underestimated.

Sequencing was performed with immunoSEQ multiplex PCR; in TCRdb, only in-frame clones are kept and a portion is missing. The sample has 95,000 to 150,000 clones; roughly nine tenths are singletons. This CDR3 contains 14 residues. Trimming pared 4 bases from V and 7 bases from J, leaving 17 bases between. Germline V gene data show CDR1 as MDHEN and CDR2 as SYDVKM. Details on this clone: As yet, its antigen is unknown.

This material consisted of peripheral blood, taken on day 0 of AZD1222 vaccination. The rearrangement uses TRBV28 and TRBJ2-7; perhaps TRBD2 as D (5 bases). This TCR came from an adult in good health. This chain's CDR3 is CASSSIWRKIEQYF. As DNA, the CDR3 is TGTGCCAGCAGTTCTATTTGGAGGAAAATAGAGCAGTACTTC.